Sequencing of this T cell receptor beta chain was carried out in a study of T cell responses to AZD1222 COVID-19 vaccine. At the level of the study: Pooling of second doses given at about 4 or about 12 weeks was done. Study results and limitations: Unmutated regions of variants are reportedly targeted by nearly half of spike-specific TCRs. Repertoire sampling occurred only after the peak T cell response.

Details on this clone: Its antigen is unidentified.

The V gene's germline CDR1 is MNHEY and CDR2 SVGAGI. V was shortened by 6 bases and J by 5 bases, with 16 bases between the two germline ends. CDR3 size: 15 residues. The assay was immunoSEQ multiplex PCR, and TCRdb's table has in-frame clones only and misses some. The data show just over 80,000 clones, just under 90% seen once. The chain employs TRBV6-5 and TRBJ1-4; D perhaps matches TRBD1 (5 bases). The sequence came from an adult in good health. The sequenced sample was peripheral blood, obtained on day 0 of AZD1222 vaccination. The chain's CDR3 is CASRYDSYLNEKLFF. The CDR3, as DNA: TGTGCCAGCAGATATGACAGTTACCTAAATGAAAAACTGTTTTTT.